The 23 T cell receptor beta chains below were found in one sample sequenced in a study of human T cells and chemical hapten exposure. Using its own MiXCR run on the RACE reads, TCRdb lists one record per CDR3 protein. The profile shows a few hundred thousand distinct CDR3 sequences, approximately 8.6% of them singletons. Stated time point: pre-sensitization, week 0. As for treatment: therapeutic diphenylcyclopropenone sensitization with weekly scalp DPC. The sequences come from whole blood, collected in connection with sensitization to the hapten diphenylcyclopropenone (DPC). The receptor set was obtained from a woman aged 35 to 49 with alopecia areata. Some clones in this sample may be carry-over from other donors' samples.

This clonotype was picked up a small number of times. The rearrangement links TRBV7-9 to TRBJ1-6, with 7 positions matching TRBD1. Trimming removed 5 bases from V and 9 bases from J; junction bases left unmatched: 10. Germline values: CDR1 SEHNR, CDR2 FQNEAQ (reference sequence). CDR3 size: 15 residues. CDR3 region: CASSPTQGVSSPLHF. For the CDR3, the DNA is TGTGCCAGCAGCCCGACCCAGGGGGTTAGTTCACCCCTCCACTTT.

This clonotype was counted a few times. V gene TRBV9 combines with J gene TRBJ2-5, with 7 bases lining up with TRBD1. This CDR3 spans 15 amino acids. J was trimmed by 2 bases and V by 3 bases; bases with no gene match: 7. CDR1 and CDR2 (germline): SGDLS, YYNGEE. The CDR3 spells CASSGGTVYQETQYF. Here the CDR3 DNA reads TGTGCCAGCAGCGGAGGGACAGTTTATCAAGAGACCCAGTACTTC.

The V gene is TRBV11-2, the J gene TRBJ2-4, with D possibly matching TRBD1 (6 bases). Trimming took off 2 bases at V and 0 bases at J, with 14 bases between the two ends. There are 17 residues in the CDR3. Germline CDR1 SGHAT, CDR2 FQNNGV. CDR3: CASSLSAEGVAKNIQYF. In DNA, the CDR3 is TGTGCCAGCAGCTTAAGCGCAGAGGGGGTAGCCAAAAACATTCAGTACTTC.

The rearrangement links TRBV6-6 to TRBJ2-7; TRBD1 matches 7 bases. The CDR3 runs to 15 residues. Trimming cost V 6 bases and J 6 bases; bases outside gene matches: 14. Per the germline V gene, CDR1 is MNHNY and CDR2 is SVGAGI (reference sequence). The CDR3 DNA follows: TGTGCCAGCAGAGCTCGTGACAGGGTGTATTCCGAGCAGTACTTC. This translates into CASRARDRVYSEQYF.

This clonotype was picked up one time. A much larger clone differs from this one at a single base, so this may be a read error. The chain couples TRBV28 to TRBJ2-3, with D perhaps matching TRBD1 (6 bases). Germline values: CDR1 MDHEN, CDR2 SYDVKM. The CDR3 consists of 14 residues. Deletions cut 5 bases from V and 4 bases from J, with 13 bases between. DNA for the CDR3: TGTGCCAGCAGTACCTGGGACATCGCAGATACGCAGTATTTT. It translates to CASSTWDIADTQYF.

This chain joins TRBV5-1 and TRBJ1-1; D is unresolved. Germline CDR1 reads SGHRS; CDR2 reads YFSETQ. The CDR3 length is 13 residues. V was clipped by 2 bases and J by 1 base, with 6 bases between them. CDR3 region: CASSFNWNTEAFF. In DNA form, the CDR3 reads TGCGCCAGCAGCTTTAACTGGAACACTGAAGCTTTCTTT.

In this sample, this clonotype turned up a few times. The rearrangement links TRBV10-3 to TRBJ2-1; TRBD2 aligns across 12 bases. The CDR3 has 15 amino acids. CDR1 and CDR2 from the germline V gene are ENHRY and SYGVKD. V lost 5 bases and J lost 6; bases outside the gene matches: 5. The DNA of the CDR3 is TGTGCCATCAGTCCTCAGACTAGCGGGAGCAATGAGCAGTTCTTC. It translates to CAISPQTSGSNEQFF.

The J gene is TRBJ1-5, the V gene TRBV7-9; D is uncertain. CDR3 length: 13 amino acids. The germline gives CDR1 SEHNR, CDR2 FQNEAQ (reference sequence). Trimming shortened V by 5 bases and J by 7 bases, and 12 bases separated the two germline ends. The CDR3 DNA sequence: TGTGCCAGCAGCCTTCGAGGGTGGCAGCCCCAGCATTTT. Protein: CASSLRGWQPQHF.

The gene calls are TRBV12-3 or TRBV12-4 and TRBJ2-1; D perhaps matches TRBD1 (6 bases). V lost 0 bases, J lost 6 bases, and 12 bases lay in between. The length of the CDR3 is 15 residues. CDR3: CASSLARRGSNEQFF. The CDR3 region has the DNA TGTGCCAGCAGTTTAGCCCGCAGGGGCAGCAATGAGCAGTTCTTC.

On this clonotype: This may be a read error: a much more frequent sequence differs by one nucleotide. The V and J genes are TRBV5-1 and TRBJ2-3, with 7 nucleotides matching TRBD2. The germline V gene has CDR1 SGHRS and CDR2 YFSETQ. Trimming cost V 4 bases and J 9 bases; bases outside gene matches: 11. This CDR3 comprises 14 residues. The CDR3 coding sequence is TGCGCCAGCAGCCGCGGACTAGTGGGAGACACGCAGTATTTT. Protein product: CASSRGLVGDTQYF.

This clonotype was observed many times. The CDR3, as DNA: TGTGCCAGCAGCCATAGCGGGGACACCTACAATGAGCAGTTCTTC. Translation: CASSHSGDTYNEQFF. The rearrangement links TRBV11-2 to TRBJ2-1; 8 nucleotides agree with TRBD2. The CDR3 runs 15 residues. V was clipped by 5 bases and J by 2 bases; unmatched bases: 5. CDR1 is SGHAT and CDR2 is FQNNGV in the germline V gene. Full variable domain (rest looked up from reference TRBV11-2 and TRBJ2-1): EAGVAQSPRYKIIEKRQSVAFWCNPISGHATLYWYQQILGQGPKLLIQFQNNGVVDDSQLPKDRFSAERLKGVDSTLKIQPAKLEDSAVYLCASSHSGDTYNEQFFGPGTRLTVL.

This clonotype was recorded many times. The gene calls are TRBV28 and TRBJ2-5, with D uncertain. V was pared by 7 bases and J by 6 bases, with 15 bases between. Germline values: CDR1 MDHEN, CDR2 SYDVKM. CDR3 length: 13 amino acids. The CDR3 is CASTPDGRQTQYF. In DNA, the CDR3 is TGTGCCAGCACCCCAGACGGACGGCAGACCCAGTACTTC.

The chain has TRBV28 and TRBJ2-3; tentatively, D is TRBD1 (6 bases). This CDR3 has 16 residues. CDR1 is MDHEN, CDR2 SYDVKM, per germline. Trimming removed 6 bases at V and 1 base at J, with 17 bases between. CDR3 bases: TGTGCCAGCAGCCTACTCAGGGGTGGGGGCACAGATACGCAGTATTTT. Protein sequence: CASSLLRGGGTDTQYF.

The V call is TRBV27, the J call TRBJ2-1; perhaps TRBD2 as D (5 bases). The CDR3 is 13 amino acids. Trimming took off 2 bases at V and 9 bases at J, with 11 bases between the two ends. Germline V gene sequence: CDR1 MNHEY, CDR2 SMNVEV (reference sequence). The CDR3 DNA sequence: TGTGCCAGCAGTTTAGGACTCTTGAGTGAGCAGTTCTTC. It translates to CASSLGLLSEQFF.

This clonotype has at least ten counts. V and J are TRBV4-2 and TRBJ1-2; TRBD1 might be the D (5 bases). With 0 bases removed from V and 3 bases from J, the gap between germline ends came to 11 bases. Germline assignment: CDR1 LGHNA and CDR2 YNFKEQ. The CDR3 covers 15 residues. The CDR3 is CASSQDLDTHYGYTF. CDR3 in DNA: TGTGCCAGCAGCCAAGATCTGGACACTCACTATGGCTACACCTTC.

This chain links TRBV29-1 with TRBJ2-1; unclear D gene. Germline V gives CDR1 SQVTM, CDR2 ANQGSEA. Between the trimmed V and J ends, which lost 4 bases and 8 bases, there was a span of 12 bases. The CDR3 is 12 amino acids. The CDR3 region is CSVGHAGYEQFF. For the CDR3, the DNA is TGCAGCGTTGGGCACGCTGGGTATGAGCAGTTCTTC.

The V and J genes are TRBV5-5 and TRBJ1-4; TRBD1 might be the D (6 bases). The CDR3 has 15 residues. Per germline, CDR1 SGHKS and CDR2 YYEKEE (reference sequence). V lost 3 bases and J 4 bases, leaving 13 bases between the germline ends. The CDR3 DNA reads as TGTGCCAGCAGCTCGACCGGACAGCTTAATGAAAAACTGTTTTTT. It translates to CASSSTGQLNEKLFF.

This rearrangement joins TRBV2 to TRBJ2-1; 7 bases fit TRBD1. Germline V gene sequence: CDR1 SNHLY, CDR2 FYNNEI. J lost 4 bases, V lost 6 bases, and 6 bases had no gene match. This CDR3 comprises 14 residues. The CDR3 bases are TGTGCCAGCAGAGACCGGGACAGATACAATGAGCAGTTCTTC. Its translation is CASRDRDRYNEQFF.

The chain combines TRBV7-6 with TRBJ2-3, with D possibly being TRBD2 (5 bases). Germline V gives CDR1 SGHVS, CDR2 FNYEAQ. With 1 base removed from V and 0 bases from J, the gap between germline ends came to 17 bases. CDR3 length: 18 amino acids. DNA for the CDR3: TGTGCCAGCAGCTTAGGGGTGTCGGTAGCGACTAGCACAGATACGCAGTATTTT. It translates to CASSLGVSVATSTDTQYF. Full variable domain (remainder filled in from reference TRBV7-6 and TRBJ2-3): GAGVSQSPRYKVTKRGQDVALRCDPISGHVSLYWYRQALGQGPEFLTYFNYEAQQDKSGLPNDRFSAERPEGSISTLTIQRTEQRDSAMYRCASSLGVSVATSTDTQYFGPGTRLTVL.

CDR3 sequence reads: CATKLTDNQPQHF. The DNA for the CDR3 is TGTGCCACTAAGTTGACAGACAATCAGCCCCAGCATTTT. This chain joins TRBV10-3 and TRBJ1-5; maybe TRBD1 (5 bases). The CDR3 loop spans 13 amino acids. Trimming removed 10 bases from V and 3 bases from J, with 13 bases in between. CDR1 and CDR2 from the germline V gene are ENHRY and SYGVKD.

In its sample, this clonotype was seen a few times. The V and J genes are TRBV11-3 and TRBJ2-2; TRBD2 matches at 15 bases. The J segment lost 6 bases and the V segment lost 5 bases, leaving 4 bases of the junction unmatched. Germline V gene lookup returns CDR1 SGHNT and CDR2 YENEEA. The CDR3 has 16 residues. In nucleotides, the CDR3 is TGTGCCAGCAGCCCCGGGACTAGCGGGAGGTCCGGGGAGCTGTTTTTT. Translation: CASSPGTSGRSGELFF.

This clonotype has just a few counts. The rearrangement joins TRBV3-1 to TRBJ2-7; 8 bases are shared with TRBD2. The CDR3 consists of 15 residues. Germline assignment: CDR1 LGHDT and CDR2 YNNKEL (reference sequence). Unmatched junction bases numbered 7, after V lost 4 bases and J lost 2 bases. The CDR3: CASSRPSGGTYEQYF. The CDR3 coding sequence is TGTGCCAGCAGCCGCCCCTCGGGGGGGACCTACGAGCAGTACTTC.

This clonotype was found a few times. The V call is TRBV21-1, the J call TRBJ2-4; the table's D call, TRBD1, has no DNA check behind it. TRBV21-1 is a pseudogene. This CDR3 region has 12 residues. The chain's CDR3 is CATLGPKNIQYF. The CDR3, as DNA: TGTGCCACTTTGGGGCCGAAAAACATTCAGTACTTC.